This T cell receptor beta chain derives from a study of cytomegalovirus exposure and HLA in healthy donors. The PCR was carried out with 60 Vbeta primers and 13 Jbeta primers. Sequenced by immunoSEQ multiplex PCR; TCRdb stores in-frame clones only, minus some. The sample contains around 93,000 clones, about four fifths of which appear only once. The length of the CDR3 is 17 residues. Germline values: CDR1 SGHDN, CDR2 FVKESK. The trim removed 0 bases at V and 5 bases at J, leaving 8 bases unmatched. The TCR comes from a man aged 45-60 years in good health and CMV-seronegative. The chain carries TRBV14 and TRBJ2-3; TRBD2 agrees at 10 bases. The specimen was PBMCs. The CDR3 sequence: CASSQDPSGRAEDTQYF. The CDR3 DNA sequence: TGTGCCAGCAGCCAAGACCCGAGCGGGAGGGCCGAAGATACGCAGTATTTT.